The TCR beta chain under discussion was sequenced for a study of T cell responses to AZD1222 COVID-19 vaccine. Study-wide points: Donors in the cohort were predominantly white British and more often female, and clonal diversity was possibly underestimated.

For this clone: Antigen: not known.

Here immunoSEQ multiplex PCR was the method, and the copy in TCRdb shows in-frame clones only, minus some. The table includes 100,000 to 150,000 clones, under 90% detected once. This CDR3 has 16 residues. Germline lookup yields CDR1 LGHNA and CDR2 YSLEER. The V and J ends lost 1 base and 4 bases respectively, with 13 bases between them. The chain couples TRBV4-3 to TRBJ2-2; perhaps TRBD2 as D (5 bases). Source: peripheral blood, taken on day 0 of AZD1222 vaccination. The sequence was collected from an adult in good health. CDR3 residues: CASSQGESGGTGELFF. CDR3 bases: TGCGCCAGCAGCCAAGGGGAGTCGGGTGGCACCGGGGAGCTGTTTTTT.